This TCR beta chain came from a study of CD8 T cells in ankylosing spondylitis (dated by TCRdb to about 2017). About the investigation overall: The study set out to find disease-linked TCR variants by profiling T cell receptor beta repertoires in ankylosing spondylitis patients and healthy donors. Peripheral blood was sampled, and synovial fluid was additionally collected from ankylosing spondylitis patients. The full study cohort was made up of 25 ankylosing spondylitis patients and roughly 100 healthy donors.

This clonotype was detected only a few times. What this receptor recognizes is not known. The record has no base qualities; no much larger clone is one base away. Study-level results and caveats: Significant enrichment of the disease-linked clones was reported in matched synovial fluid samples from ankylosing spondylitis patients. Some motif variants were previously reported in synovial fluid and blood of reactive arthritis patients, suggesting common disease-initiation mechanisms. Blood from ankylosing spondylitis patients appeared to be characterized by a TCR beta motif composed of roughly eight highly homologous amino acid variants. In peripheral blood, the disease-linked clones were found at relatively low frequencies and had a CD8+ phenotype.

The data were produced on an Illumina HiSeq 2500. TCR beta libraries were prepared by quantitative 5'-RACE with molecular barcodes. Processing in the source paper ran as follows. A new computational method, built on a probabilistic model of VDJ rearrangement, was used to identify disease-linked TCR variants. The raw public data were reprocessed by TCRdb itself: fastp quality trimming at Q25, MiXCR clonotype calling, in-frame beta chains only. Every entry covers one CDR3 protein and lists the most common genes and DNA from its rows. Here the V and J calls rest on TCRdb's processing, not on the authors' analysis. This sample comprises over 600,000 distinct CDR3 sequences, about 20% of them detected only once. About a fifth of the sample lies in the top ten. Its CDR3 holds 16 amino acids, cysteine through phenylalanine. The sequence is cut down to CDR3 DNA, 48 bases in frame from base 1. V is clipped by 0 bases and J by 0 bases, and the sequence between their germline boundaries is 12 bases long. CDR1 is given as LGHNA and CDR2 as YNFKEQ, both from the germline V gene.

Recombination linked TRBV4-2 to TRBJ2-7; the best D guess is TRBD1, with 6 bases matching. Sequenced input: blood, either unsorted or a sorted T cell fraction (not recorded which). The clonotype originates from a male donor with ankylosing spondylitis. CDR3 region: CASSQDYQGSSYEQYF. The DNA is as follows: TGTGCCAGCAGCCAAGATTATCAGGGGAGCTCCTACGAGCAGTACTTC.